Included here is one T cell receptor (beta chain) sequence, with context. The authors' processing: Estimated nucleated cell counts came from reference gene primer amplification. The table came from immunoSEQ multiplex PCR; TCRdb's copy has only in-frame clones and leaves some out. The DNA gave D and trimming, while V, J and clone size come from that table. The sample lists roughly 280,000 clones, roughly 90% seen once, with approximately 2% in the top ten. This specimen belongs to a study of blood T cell repertoires in COVID-19. The overall study: Samples taken during acute and convalescent COVID-19 were collected in the United States, Italy and Spain. The analysed material was cDNA or gDNA that came from T cells, B-cell-depleted T cells, or PBMCs.

CDR3 length equals 15 residues. The ends were cut back, 1 base at V and 6 bases at J, with 13 bases in the middle. Germline CDR1 SEHNR, CDR2 FQNEAQ (reference sequence). The sequence was obtained from a man aged 45 to 65 with acute or convalescent COVID-19. Sequencing was done on a sample of peripheral blood. The genes are TRBV7-9 and TRBJ1-5; a possible D gene is TRBD1 (5 bases). CDR3: CASSLGAGMGQPQHF. DNA of the CDR3: TGTGCCAGCAGCTTAGGGGCAGGGATGGGTCAGCCCCAGCATTTT.